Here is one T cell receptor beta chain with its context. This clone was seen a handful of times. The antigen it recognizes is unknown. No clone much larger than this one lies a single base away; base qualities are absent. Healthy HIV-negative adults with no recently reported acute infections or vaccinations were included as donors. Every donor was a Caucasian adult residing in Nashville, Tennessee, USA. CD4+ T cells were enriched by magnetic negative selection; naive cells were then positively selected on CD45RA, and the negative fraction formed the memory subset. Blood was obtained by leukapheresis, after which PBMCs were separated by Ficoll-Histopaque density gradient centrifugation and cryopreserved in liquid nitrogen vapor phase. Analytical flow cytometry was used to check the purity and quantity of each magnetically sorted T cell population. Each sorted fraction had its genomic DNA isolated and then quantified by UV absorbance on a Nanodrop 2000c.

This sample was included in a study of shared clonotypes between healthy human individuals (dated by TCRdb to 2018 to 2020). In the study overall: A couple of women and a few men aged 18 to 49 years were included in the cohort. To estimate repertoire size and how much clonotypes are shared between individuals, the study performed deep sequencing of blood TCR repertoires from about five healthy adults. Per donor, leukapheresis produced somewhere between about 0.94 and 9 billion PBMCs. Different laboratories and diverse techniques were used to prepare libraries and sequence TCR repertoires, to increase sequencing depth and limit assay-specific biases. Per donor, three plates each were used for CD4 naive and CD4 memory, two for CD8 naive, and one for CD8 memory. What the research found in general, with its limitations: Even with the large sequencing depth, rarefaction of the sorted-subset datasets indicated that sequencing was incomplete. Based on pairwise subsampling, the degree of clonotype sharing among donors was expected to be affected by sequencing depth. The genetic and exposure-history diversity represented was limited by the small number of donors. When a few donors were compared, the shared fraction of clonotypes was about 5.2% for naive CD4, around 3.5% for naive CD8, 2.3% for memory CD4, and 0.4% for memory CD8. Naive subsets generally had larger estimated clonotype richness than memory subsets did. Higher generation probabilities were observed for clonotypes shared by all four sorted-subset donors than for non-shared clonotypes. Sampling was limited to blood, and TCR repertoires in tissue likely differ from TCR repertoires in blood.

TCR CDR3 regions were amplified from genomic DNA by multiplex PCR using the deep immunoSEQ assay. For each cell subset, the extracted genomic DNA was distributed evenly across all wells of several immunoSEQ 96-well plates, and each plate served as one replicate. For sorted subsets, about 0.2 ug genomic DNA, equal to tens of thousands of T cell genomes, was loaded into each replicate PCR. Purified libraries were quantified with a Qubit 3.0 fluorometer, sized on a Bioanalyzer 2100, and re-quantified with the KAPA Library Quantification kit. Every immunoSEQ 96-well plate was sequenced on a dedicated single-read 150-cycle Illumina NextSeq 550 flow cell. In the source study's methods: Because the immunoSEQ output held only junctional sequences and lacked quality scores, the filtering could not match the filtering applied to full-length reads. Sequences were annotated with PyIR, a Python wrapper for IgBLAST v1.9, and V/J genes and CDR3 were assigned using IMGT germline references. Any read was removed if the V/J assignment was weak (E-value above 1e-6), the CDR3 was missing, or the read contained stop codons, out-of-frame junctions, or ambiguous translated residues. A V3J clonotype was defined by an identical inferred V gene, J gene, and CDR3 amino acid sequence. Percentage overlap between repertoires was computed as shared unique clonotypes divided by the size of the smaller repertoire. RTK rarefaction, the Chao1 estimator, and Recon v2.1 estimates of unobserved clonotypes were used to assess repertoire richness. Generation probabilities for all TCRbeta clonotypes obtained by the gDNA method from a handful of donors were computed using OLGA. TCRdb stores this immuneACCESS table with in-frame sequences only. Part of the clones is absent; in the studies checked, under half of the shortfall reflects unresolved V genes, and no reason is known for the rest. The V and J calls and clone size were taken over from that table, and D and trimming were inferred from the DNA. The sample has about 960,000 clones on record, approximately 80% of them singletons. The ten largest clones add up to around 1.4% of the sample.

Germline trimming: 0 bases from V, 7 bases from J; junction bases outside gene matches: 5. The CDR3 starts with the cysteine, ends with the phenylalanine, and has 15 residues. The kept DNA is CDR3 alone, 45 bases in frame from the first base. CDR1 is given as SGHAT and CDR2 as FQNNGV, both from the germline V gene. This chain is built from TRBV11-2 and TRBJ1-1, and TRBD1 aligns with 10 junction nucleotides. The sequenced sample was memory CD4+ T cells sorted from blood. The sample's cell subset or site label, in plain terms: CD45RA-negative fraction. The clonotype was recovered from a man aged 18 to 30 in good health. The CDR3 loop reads CASSLEGQGVGEAFF. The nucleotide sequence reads TGTGCCAGCAGCTTAGAAGGACAGGGGGTTGGTGAAGCTTTCTTT.